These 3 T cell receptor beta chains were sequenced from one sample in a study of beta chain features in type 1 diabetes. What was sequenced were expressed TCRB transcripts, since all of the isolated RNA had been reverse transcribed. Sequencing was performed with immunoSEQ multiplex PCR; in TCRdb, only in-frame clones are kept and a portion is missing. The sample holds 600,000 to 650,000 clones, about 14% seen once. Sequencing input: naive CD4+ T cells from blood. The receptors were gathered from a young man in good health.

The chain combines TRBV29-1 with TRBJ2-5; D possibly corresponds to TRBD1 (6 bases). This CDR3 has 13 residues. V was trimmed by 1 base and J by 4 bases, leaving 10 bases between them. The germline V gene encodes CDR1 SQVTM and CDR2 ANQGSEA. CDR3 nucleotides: TGCAGCGTTGAAGTATTCAGGGGAGAGACCCAGTACTTC. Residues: CSVEVFRGETQYF.

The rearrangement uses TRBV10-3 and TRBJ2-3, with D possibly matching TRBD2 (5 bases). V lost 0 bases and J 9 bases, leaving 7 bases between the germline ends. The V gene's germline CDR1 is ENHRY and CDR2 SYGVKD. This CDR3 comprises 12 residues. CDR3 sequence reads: CAISESEGTQYF. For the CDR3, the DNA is TGTGCCATCAGTGAGTCCGAGGGAACGCAGTATTTT.

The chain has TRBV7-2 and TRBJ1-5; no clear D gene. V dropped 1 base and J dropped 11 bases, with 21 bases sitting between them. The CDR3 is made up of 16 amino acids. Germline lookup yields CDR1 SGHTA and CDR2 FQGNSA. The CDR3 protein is CASSLDGGRTSLTQHF. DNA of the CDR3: TGTGCCAGCAGCTTAGATGGCGGACGTACGAGTTTGACCCAGCATTTT.